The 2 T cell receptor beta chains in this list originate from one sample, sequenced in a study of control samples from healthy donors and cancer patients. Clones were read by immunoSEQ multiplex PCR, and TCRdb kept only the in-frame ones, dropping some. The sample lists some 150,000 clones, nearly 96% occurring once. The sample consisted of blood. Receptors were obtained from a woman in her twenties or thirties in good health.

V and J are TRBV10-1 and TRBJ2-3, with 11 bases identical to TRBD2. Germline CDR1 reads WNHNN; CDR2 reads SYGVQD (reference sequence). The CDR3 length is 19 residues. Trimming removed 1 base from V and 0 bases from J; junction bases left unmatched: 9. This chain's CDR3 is CASSEWLAGGTSSTDTQYF. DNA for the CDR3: TGCGCCAGCAGTGAGTGGCTAGCGGGAGGAACTTCTAGCACAGATACGCAGTATTTT.

The CDR3 region is CASSSLGQGGPEKLFF. Here the CDR3 DNA reads TGTGCCAGCAGCTCCCTCGGACAGGGAGGTCCTGAAAAACTGTTTTTT. The chain is built from TRBV5-8 and TRBJ1-4; 8 nucleotides line up with TRBD1. Germline trimming cut 3 bases from V and 7 bases from J; bases unmatched to any gene: 11. The germline gives CDR1 SGHTS, CDR2 YDEGEE. The CDR3 has 16 residues.